This T cell receptor beta chain was sequenced for a study of T-cell memory formation after mild COVID-19. 5'RACE with constant-segment primers yielded barcoded, UMI-tagged TCR alpha and TCR beta cDNA libraries. TCRdb reprocessed the 5' RACE reads via MiXCR and lists one record per CDR3 protein. Of roughly 150,000 distinct CDR3 sequences in the sample, around 15% were seen once. The table lists this clonotype with a few counts. The V end lost 2 bases, the J end lost 1 base, and 16 bases lay between the germline ends. The CDR3 spans 17 residues. In germline, CDR1 is SGHVS, CDR2 FQNEAQ. The specimen was PBMCs or a T cell subset sorted from them (not recorded which). This receptor was identified in an adult woman who had mild COVID-19 (a few samples of this study predate the infection). Cell type and time point are not known. The chain has TRBV7-8 and TRBJ2-3, with D unclear. The CDR3 bases are TGTGCCAGCAGCTTAAGAACTCCCCTAGAGGGCACAGATACGCAGTATTTT. Its translation is CASSLRTPLEGTDTQYF.